One sample yielded the 22 T cell receptor beta chains listed below, sequenced in a study of T cell responses to AZD1222 COVID-19 vaccine. The table came from immunoSEQ multiplex PCR; TCRdb's copy has only in-frame clones and leaves some out. The profile shows about 27,000 clones, roughly 90% of them singletons. Specimen: peripheral blood, collected 28 days after the second AZD1222 dose. These receptors all come from an adult who received the AZD1222 COVID-19 vaccine.

The J gene is TRBJ2-1, the V gene TRBV3-1 (or the pseudogene TRBV3-2), with TRBD2 matching 11 bases. Germline lookup yields CDR1 LGHDT and CDR2 YNNKEL (reference sequence). CDR3 length: 16 residues. The V gene end was trimmed by 1 base and the J gene end by 8 bases; junction bases not matched to a gene: 7. The CDR3 sequence: CASSQARLAGRDEQFF. CDR3 nucleotides: TGTGCCAGCAGCCAAGCTAGACTAGCGGGGCGCGATGAGCAGTTCTTC.

V is TRBV28 and J is TRBJ2-7; D possibly corresponds to TRBD2 (6 bases). V was pared by 6 bases and J by 5 bases, with 11 bases between. This CDR3 region has 12 residues. From germline, CDR1 is MDHEN and CDR2 SYDVKM. The CDR3 loop reads CASRKTSNEQYF. The CDR3 DNA follows: TGTGCCAGCAGAAAGACTAGTAACGAGCAGTACTTC. Using reference TRBV28 and TRBJ2-7 for the parts outside the CDR3, the full variable domain is DVKVTQSSRYLVKRTGEKVFLECVQDMDHENMFWYRQDPGLGLRLIYFSYDVKMKEKGDIPEGYSVSREKKERFSLILESASTNQTSMYLCASRKTSNEQYFGPGTRLTVT.

The V call is TRBV18, the J call TRBJ2-1, with 9 bases aligning to TRBD1. The CDR3 loop spans 18 amino acids. Germline-derived CDR1 and CDR2 are KGHSH and LQKENI. Germline trimming cut 0 bases from V and 2 bases from J; bases unmatched to any gene: 8. CDR3 loop: CASSPPGRGQGTYNEQFF. DNA of the CDR3: TGTGCCAGCTCACCACCGGGCCGGGGACAGGGTACCTACAATGAGCAGTTCTTC.

This sequence joins TRBV5-5 and TRBJ1-2; TRBD1 agrees at 7 bases. The ends lost 5 bases at V and 6 bases at J; junction bases unmatched: 4. Germline V gene data show CDR1 as SGHKS and CDR2 as YYEKEE (reference sequence). CDR3 length equals 12 residues. This CDR3 is CASSFDRDGYTF. Written as DNA, the CDR3 is TGTGCCAGCAGTTTCGACAGGGATGGCTACACCTTC.

The rearrangement links TRBV24-1 to TRBJ2-7; either TRBD1 or TRBD2 may supply D (5 bases each). This CDR3 is built from 14 residues. The germline V gene has CDR1 KGHDR and CDR2 SFDVKD. V was cut by 7 bases and J by 5 bases, with 17 bases left in between. The CDR3 loop reads CATSPEGPRDEQYF. As DNA, the CDR3 is TGTGCCACCAGCCCCGAGGGGCCTCGGGACGAGCAGTACTTC.

The rearrangement uses TRBV4-2 and TRBJ1-6; D ambiguous. Germline values: CDR1 LGHNA, CDR2 YNFKEQ. This CDR3 has 16 amino acids. Trimming removed 2 bases from V and 7 bases from J, with 15 bases in between. The CDR3 protein is CASSQQAGDLNSPLHF. The CDR3 nucleotides read TGTGCCAGCAGCCAACAAGCGGGCGACCTGAATTCACCCCTCCACTTT.

The genes are TRBV19 and TRBJ2-7, with 7 bases matching TRBD2. This CDR3 is built from 14 residues. V dropped 3 bases and J dropped 2; count of bases not matched to a gene: 4. Germline V gene lookup returns CDR1 LNHDA and CDR2 SQIVND (reference sequence). This CDR3 is CASSMVAGAYEQYF. The CDR3 nucleotides are TGTGCCAGTAGTATGGTGGCGGGAGCCTACGAGCAGTACTTC.

V gene TRBV5-4 combines with J gene TRBJ1-6; 7 bases are a match to TRBD1. CDR1 and CDR2 from the germline V gene are SGHNT and YYREEE (reference sequence). V trimming: 0 bases; J trimming: 6 bases; junction bases outside the gene matches: 3. The CDR3 is 15 amino acids. CDR3 nucleotides: TGTGCCAGCAGCTTGGGTGGACAGGCTAATTCACCCCTCCACTTT. It is translated as CASSLGGQANSPLHF.

The J gene is TRBJ2-7, the V gene TRBV12-3 or TRBV12-4, with D possibly TRBD1 on 5 matching bases. CDR3 length: 12 amino acids. Trimming removed 9 bases from V and 3 bases from J, with 12 bases in between. The chain's CDR3 is CASSRVLYEQYF. In DNA form, the CDR3 reads TGTGCCAGTAGCAGGGTCCTCTACGAGCAGTACTTC.

The V gene is TRBV6-4, the J gene TRBJ1-6, with 7 bases aligning to TRBD1. CDR1 is MRHNA, CDR2 SNTAGT, per germline. The CDR3 covers 16 residues. Trimming at V came to 3 bases and at J to 8 bases, leaving 10 bases not matched to a gene. CDR3 sequence (DNA): TGTGCCAGCAGTGAAGGATGCCCCCAGGGGGATTCACCCCTCCACTTT. It translates to CASSEGCPQGDSPLHF.

This clone was detected once. The V gene is TRBV18, the J gene TRBJ2-6; D ambiguous. From germline, CDR1 is KGHSH and CDR2 LQKENI. The CDR3 spans 13 residues. V was shortened by 6 bases and J by 0 bases, with 3 bases between the two germline ends. The CDR3 region is CASSVSGANVLTF. The CDR3 coding sequence is TGTGCCAGCTCTGTCTCTGGGGCCAACGTCCTGACTTTC.

This clone has more than one count but fewer than ten. This sequence joins TRBV19 and TRBJ1-2, with 7 nucleotides matching TRBD1. This CDR3 comprises 13 residues. V shed 6 bases and J 4 bases; nucleotides not matched to a gene: 5. The germline V gene has CDR1 LNHDA and CDR2 SQIVND (reference sequence). The chain's CDR3 is CASRRTGAYGYTF. CDR3 nucleotides: TGTGCCAGTAGACGAACAGGGGCCTATGGCTACACCTTC.

The rearrangement links TRBV3-1 (or the pseudogene TRBV3-2) to TRBJ2-7; TRBD1 matches 9 bases. The CDR3 covers 14 residues. CDR1 and CDR2 (germline): LGHDT, YNNKEL (reference sequence). The ends lost 1 base at V and 11 bases at J; junction bases unmatched: 9. CDR3 protein: CASSQALHRTGEYF. The CDR3 coding sequence is TGTGCCAGCAGCCAAGCCCTCCACCGGACAGGGGAGTACTTC.

V and J are TRBV5-1 and TRBJ2-3; D may be TRBD1 (5 bases). Trimming shortened V by 5 bases and J by 5 bases, and 15 bases separated the two germline ends. The CDR3 contains 14 residues. Germline-derived CDR1 and CDR2 are SGHRS and YFSETQ. The CDR3 reads CASSSDTLLDTQYF. DNA for the CDR3: TGCGCCAGCAGTTCGGACACTTTGTTAGATACGCAGTATTTT.

This clone was observed once. This chain uses TRBV5-4 with TRBJ2-5; tentative D call: TRBD1 (6 bases). CDR3 length equals 13 residues. Trimming shortened V by 2 bases and J by 5 bases, and 10 bases separated the two germline ends. CDR1 and CDR2 from the germline V gene are SGHNT and YYREEE (reference sequence). The CDR3 nucleotides are TGTGCCAGCAGCTTACAGGGTGCGGAGACCCAGTACTTC. Translated, it gives CASSLQGAETQYF.

The chain couples TRBV5-5 to TRBJ2-2, with D perhaps matching TRBD1 (5 bases). Germline CDR1 and CDR2: SGHKS and YYEKEE (reference sequence). The CDR3 extends over 15 amino acids. V dropped 2 bases and J dropped 4 bases, with 12 bases sitting between them. As DNA, the CDR3 is TGTGCCAGCAGCTTATCGGCAGGGTTCACCGGGGAGCTGTTTTTT. Encoded protein: CASSLSAGFTGELFF.

The chain couples TRBV5-1 to TRBJ2-3; 9 bases align to TRBD1. Germline V gives CDR1 SGHRS, CDR2 YFSETQ. Unmatched junction bases numbered 8, after V lost 6 bases and J lost 6 bases. This CDR3 has 14 residues. Here the CDR3 reads CASTSGQGLDTQYF. The CDR3, as DNA: TGCGCCAGCACTTCGGGACAGGGCCTTGATACGCAGTATTTT.

This rearrangement joins TRBV28 to TRBJ1-2, with 9 bases that match TRBD1. Losses at the gene ends were 3 bases for V and 7 bases for J; bases not matched to a gene: 9. CDR1 and CDR2 from the germline V gene are MDHEN and SYDVKM. This CDR3 is built from 15 residues. In DNA, the CDR3 is TGTGCCAGCAGTTTCGAGACAGGGGGGTTTGGTGGCTACACCTTC. Amino acids: CASSFETGGFGGYTF.

The CDR3: CASSKRQFYEQYF. The DNA for the CDR3 is TGTGCCAGTAGTAAGAGGCAATTCTACGAGCAGTACTTC. This chain links TRBV19 with TRBJ2-7, with unresolved D. The CDR3 extends over 13 amino acids. The V gene's germline CDR1 is LNHDA and CDR2 SQIVND (reference sequence). Deletions cut 4 bases from V and 3 bases from J, with 10 bases between.

The rearrangement uses TRBV19 and TRBJ2-5; possibly TRBD2 for D (6 bases). The V gene's germline CDR1 is LNHDA and CDR2 SQIVND (reference sequence). Deletions cut 7 bases from V and 7 bases from J, with 16 bases between. CDR3 length equals 13 residues. In DNA form, the CDR3 reads TGTGCCAGTAAGGGACCGGGGGACGGGACCCAGTACTTC. This sequence encodes CASKGPGDGTQYF.

This clone has a single count. The genes are TRBV28 and TRBJ1-1; 7 nucleotides agree with TRBD1. In germline, CDR1 is MDHEN, CDR2 SYDVKM. The CDR3 contains 12 residues. Trimming cost V 3 bases and J 7 bases; bases outside gene matches: 2. The CDR3, as DNA: TGTGCCAGCAGTTTTAGGGGGCTTGAAGCTTTCTTT. It specifies CASSFRGLEAFF.

This clone appeared a few times. The chain combines TRBV19 with TRBJ1-4; the D is unclear. The CDR3 spans 14 residues. Germline V gives CDR1 LNHDA, CDR2 SQIVND (reference sequence). The V gene lost 2 bases and the J gene lost 7 bases, with 11 bases spanning the gap. For the CDR3, the DNA is TGTGCCAGTAGTATACGGGGATTCGGTGAAAAACTGTTTTTT. Translated, it gives CASSIRGFGEKLFF.